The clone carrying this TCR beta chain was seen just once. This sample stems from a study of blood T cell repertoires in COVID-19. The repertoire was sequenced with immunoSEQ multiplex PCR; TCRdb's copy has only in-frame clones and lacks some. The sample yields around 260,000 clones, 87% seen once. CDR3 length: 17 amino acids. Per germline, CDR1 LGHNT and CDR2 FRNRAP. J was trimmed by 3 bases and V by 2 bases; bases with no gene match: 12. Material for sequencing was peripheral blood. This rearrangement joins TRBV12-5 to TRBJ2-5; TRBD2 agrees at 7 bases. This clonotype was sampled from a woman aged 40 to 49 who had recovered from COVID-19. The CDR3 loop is CASGLYGWRGREETQYF. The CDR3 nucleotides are TGTGCTAGTGGTTTGTATGGGTGGCGGGGGAGAGAAGAGACCCAGTACTTC.